The clone carrying this T cell receptor beta chain appeared a few times. Antigen: not known. The CDR3 is 15 amino acids. CDR1 is SGHRS, CDR2 YFSETQ, per germline. Trimming pared 3 bases from V and 0 bases from J, leaving 9 bases between. PCR was performed using 60 Vbeta and 13 Jbeta primers. TCRdb's copy holds only in-frame clones and misses some; the assay was immunoSEQ multiplex PCR. The table has nearly 110,000 clones, less than 80% seen once. The data belong to a study of cytomegalovirus exposure and HLA in healthy donors. The study, taken as a whole, reports: It was shown in a later analysis that HLA-associated TCR beta chains were more clonally expanded than other, equally common chains. Later genetic work tied a missense DCLRE1C variant to beta-chain V and J trimming. While the bulk of TCR sequences proved rare, some public TCRs turned up in many donors. Presence/absence analysis assumed near-uniform sequencing depth across donors.

The sequence derives from a man aged 55-75 years in good health and CMV-seronegative. The chain joins TRBV5-1 to TRBJ2-2; no definite D call. Sequenced sample: PBMCs. The DNA of the CDR3 is TGCGCCAGCAGCTCGGGTGTGTCGAACACCGGGGAGCTGTTTTTT. Translating gives CASSSGVSNTGELFF.